What follows describes a single T cell receptor beta chain. Its cognate antigen is unknown. This entry comes from a study of cytomegalovirus exposure and HLA in healthy donors. Trimming left V 1 base short and J 1 base short, with 15 bases between. Germline V gene sequence: CDR1 SGHVS, CDR2 FQNEAQ. This CDR3 has 17 residues. Findings and limits, study-wide: A later analysis reportedly found fewer N-insertions in an Asian-associated ancestry cluster than the approximately 730-donor mean. Follow-up analysis seemed to connect common viral pathogens with several of the most significant clusters identified.

PCR involved 60 Vbeta and 13 Jbeta primers. This table comes from immunoSEQ multiplex PCR, and its TCRdb copy is limited to in-frame clones, with some not included. Of over 130,000 clones in the sample, 70% were seen once. The sequenced material came from PBMCs. This TCR was sampled from a woman aged 25 to 45 in good health and CMV-seronegative. This rearrangement joins TRBV7-8 to TRBJ2-3; perhaps TRBD2 as D (6 bases). The CDR3 reads CASSLVWGGARTDTQYF. As DNA, the CDR3 is TGTGCCAGCAGCTTAGTCTGGGGCGGGGCCCGCACAGATACGCAGTATTTT.